These 28 T cell receptor beta chains were all obtained from the same sample, sequenced in a study of T cells in Graves' hyperthyroidism and ophthalmopathy. Regions amplified from RNA transcripts were the TCR beta CDR3 regions. RT-PCR in the first round (using the HTBI primer set) targeted the TCR CDR3. TCRdb called the multiplex PCR reads again in MiXCR, with one record for every CDR3 protein. The data contain fewer than 40,000 distinct CDR3 sequences, 52% of them singletons. What was sequenced was blood. These receptors were taken from a man aged 35 to 55 with Graves' ophthalmopathy.

Concerning this clonotype itself: It is likely a read error, because the conserved phenylalanine at the end of the CDR3 is missing. The limits of the CDR3 on the DNA are not certain, so only TCRdb's listed CDR3 is given. This sequence joins TRBV4-2 and TRBJ1-6. Germline lookup yields CDR1 LGHNA and CDR2 YNFKEQ. The CDR3 spans 11 residues, counting both ends. The CDR3 sequence is CASSQENPIAE.

As for this clonotype: The missing conserved phenylalanine or tryptophan at the end of this CDR3 makes a read error likely. The V call is TRBV20-1, the J call TRBJ2-1, with D possibly matching TRBD2 (6 bases). The V end was cut by 5 bases, the J end by 7 bases, with 15 bases between. The CDR3 has 13 amino acids. CDR1 DFQATT and CDR2 SNEGSKA come from the germline V gene (reference sequence). The chain's CDR3 is CSAQSGQPNEQFL. The DNA for the CDR3 is TGCAGTGCTCAGAGCGGGCAGCCTAATGAGCAGTTCCTC.

This clonotype was recorded at least ten times. For the CDR3, the DNA is TGCGCCAGCAGCTTCAGCGGCCGCGCAGATACGCAGTATTTT. Residues: CASSFSGRADTQYF. The J gene is TRBJ2-3, the V gene TRBV5-1; TRBD2 might be the D (5 bases). The ends were cut back, 2 bases at V and 4 bases at J, with 11 bases in the middle. The CDR3 has 14 amino acids. Germline V CDR1 and CDR2: SGHRS, YFSETQ.

This clonotype was counted a few times. A much larger clone lies one base from this, so it may be a read error. The CDR3 protein is CVSSSIDRATDTQYF. For the CDR3, the DNA is TGTGTCAGCAGCTCTATCGACAGGGCCACAGATACGCAGTATTTT. The chain links TRBV5-8 to TRBJ2-3; TRBD1 agrees at 7 bases. This CDR3 is 15 amino acids long. From germline, CDR1 is SGHTS and CDR2 YDEGEE.

This chain uses TRBV20-1 with TRBJ2-7; 7 nucleotides agree with TRBD1. V trimming: 3 bases; J trimming: 4 bases; junction bases outside the gene matches: 3. The CDR3 runs 12 residues. Germline CDR1 DFQATT, CDR2 SNEGSKA (reference sequence). The CDR3 is CSASRQGYEQYF. CDR3 sequence (DNA): TGCAGTGCTAGTCGACAGGGATACGAGCAGTACTTC.

In this sample, this clonotype turned up many times. This chain connects TRBV2 to TRBJ1-3, with no clear D. CDR3 length: 14 residues. The germline V gene encodes CDR1 SNHLY and CDR2 FYNNEI. Deletions cut 3 bases from V and 8 bases from J, with 14 bases between. The CDR3 protein is CASSDRPTRYTIYF. CDR3 sequence (DNA): TGTGCCAGCAGTGACCGCCCAACTCGATACACCATATATTTT.

This chain connects TRBV2 to TRBJ1-5; a possible D gene is TRBD1 (6 bases). The CDR3 is made up of 13 amino acids. Germline V gene lookup returns CDR1 SNHLY and CDR2 FYNNEI. As DNA, the CDR3 is TGTGCATCCTCAGGGGAGGGGGGGTGGACCCAGCATTTT. Protein product: CASSGEGGWTQHF. Full variable domain (outside the CDR3, taken from reference TRBV2 and TRBJ1-5): EPEVTQTPSHQVTQMGQEVILRCVPISNHLYFYWYRQILGQKVEFLVSFYNNEISEKSEIFDDQFSVERPDGSNFTLKIRSTKLEDSAMYFCASSGEGGWTQHFGDGTRLSIL.

V usage is TRBV7-8 and J usage is TRBJ2-2; 7 positions agree with TRBD2. The germline V gene encodes CDR1 SGHVS and CDR2 FQNEAQ. This CDR3 is 15 amino acids long. The CDR3 DNA follows: TGTGCTAGAGGTTGGGCAGCGGGGAGCACCGGGGAGCTGTTTTTT. Translated, it gives CARGWAAGSTGELFF.

This clonotype was counted once. The chain uses TRBV7-2 and TRBJ2-7; 15 bases fit TRBD2. This CDR3 is built from 16 residues. V lost 5 bases, J lost 4 bases, and 6 bases stayed unmatched. CDR1 and CDR2 from the germline V gene are SGHTA and FQGNSA. The CDR3 DNA reads TGTGCCAGCAGCCCCCCCGGACTAGCGGGAGGGTACGAGCAGTACTTC. It encodes CASSPPGLAGGYEQYF.

A note on this clonotype: Mismatch with germline at one junction end may stem from a read error. CDR3 coding DNA: TGTGCCAGTAGTATGACTAGCGGGGAGGGCTATGGCCACACCTTC. It is translated as CASSMTSGEGYGHTF. The chain combines TRBV19 with TRBJ1-2; no firm D call. The CDR3 covers 15 residues. The germline gives CDR1 LNHDA, CDR2 SQIVND (reference sequence).

The table lists this clonotype with many counts. CDR3 residues: CASTPGTEQETQYF. CDR3 bases: TGTGCCAGCACCCCGGGGACCGAGCAAGAGACCCAGTACTTC. The rearrangement uses TRBV6-6 and TRBJ2-5; TRBD1 or TRBD2 may be the D gene (5 bases each). The CDR3 length is 14 residues. Germline V gene lookup returns CDR1 MNHNY and CDR2 SVGAGI (reference sequence). Trimming cost V 7 bases and J 2 bases, with 14 bases left between them.

In the case of this clonotype: The junction and the germline gene differ at one end; a read error may be behind it. V usage is TRBV2 and J usage is TRBJ1-2; D is ambiguous. The CDR3 contains 15 residues. Germline values: CDR1 SNHLY, CDR2 FYNNEI. The CDR3 loop is CASYSRELAIYGHTF. DNA for the CDR3: TGCGCCAGCTATAGTCGGGAGTTGGCTATCTATGGCCACACCTTC.

J is TRBJ2-3 and V is TRBV7-3, with D unresolved. Germline V gives CDR1 SGHTA, CDR2 FQGTGA. The CDR3 extends over 13 amino acids. Trimming took off 4 bases at V and 4 bases at J, with 9 bases between the two ends. DNA of the CDR3: TGTGCCAGCAGCTCCTCTCTCGCAGATACGCAGTATTTT. It yields the protein CASSSSLADTQYF.

The chain has TRBV10-3 and TRBJ1-1; D unresolved. The CDR3 spans 12 residues. V was clipped by 6 bases and J by 5 bases, with 10 bases between them. Germline V gene data show CDR1 as ENHRY and CDR2 as SYGVKD. The CDR3 spells CAISPRHTEAFF. The CDR3 DNA reads TGTGCCATCAGCCCACGTCATACTGAAGCTTTCTTT.

This clonotype was counted many times. The chain links TRBV18 to TRBJ2-3; possibly TRBD1 for D (5 bases). Trimming took 0 bases from V and 1 from J, leaving 5 bases between them. Germline values: CDR1 KGHSH, CDR2 LQKENI. The CDR3 spans 14 residues. Here the CDR3 DNA reads TGTGCCAGCTCACCACCAGGGGGCACAGATACGCAGTATTTT. It yields the protein CASSPPGGTDTQYF.

This clonotype was detected ten times or more. The rearrangement links TRBV5-1 to TRBJ2-1, with 9 positions matching TRBD2. V trimming: 7 bases; J trimming: 4 bases; junction bases outside the gene matches: 6. The CDR3 has 14 amino acids. Per germline, CDR1 SGHRS and CDR2 YFSETQ. This chain's CDR3 is CASHLSGGYNEQFF. DNA of the CDR3: TGCGCCAGCCATCTTAGCGGGGGATACAATGAGCAGTTCTTC.

This clonotype was counted ten times or more. The chain joins TRBV12-3 or TRBV12-4 to TRBJ1-2; D is perhaps TRBD1 (6 bases). The germline V and J ends were trimmed by 3 bases and 5 bases, with 10 bases remaining between them. The CDR3 runs 13 residues. CDR3 sequence: CASSFRTDYGYTF. The CDR3 region has the DNA TGTGCCAGCAGTTTTAGGACAGATTATGGCTACACCTTC.

To note about this clonotype: Without the conserved terminal phenylalanine or tryptophan, this CDR3 likely stems from a read error. The chain carries TRBV9 and TRBJ2-1, with TRBD2 matching 8 bases. The CDR3 loop spans 14 amino acids. The germline gives CDR1 SGDLS, CDR2 YYNGEE. J gave up 12 bases and V 0 bases, and 8 bases lay outside the gene matches. This chain's CDR3 is CASSVASGGLGQFL. The CDR3 DNA reads as TGTGCCAGCAGCGTAGCCAGCGGGGGCCTCGGGCAGTTCCTC.

There are many counts of this clonotype. The rearrangement uses TRBV12-3 or TRBV12-4 and TRBJ1-1, with unresolved D. The CDR3 spans 13 residues. V was shortened by 2 bases and J by 1 base, with 5 bases between the two germline ends. The CDR3, as DNA: TGTGCCAGCAGTTTAAAAGGGAACACTGAAGCTTTCTTT. Its translation is CASSLKGNTEAFF.

The sample holds many counts of this clonotype. The chain couples TRBV24-1 to TRBJ2-1, with 12 positions matching TRBD2. Germline CDR1 and CDR2: KGHDR and SFDVKD. CDR3 length: 16 residues. V lost 1 base and J lost 7; bases outside the gene matches: 4. The CDR3 DNA reads TGTGCCACCAGTGATTTACTAGCGGGGGGCGGAAATGAGCAGTTCTTC. It yields the protein CATSDLLAGGGNEQFF.

This clonotype was detected many times. The chain carries TRBV20-1 and TRBJ2-4, with 7 bases aligning to TRBD2. The CDR3 runs 16 residues. Germline-derived CDR1 and CDR2 are DFQATT and SNEGSKA (reference sequence). The junction had 9 bases not matched to a gene; V was cut back by 1 base and J by 3 bases. CDR3 DNA: TGCAGTGCTAGAGTGGGGCGGGAGATGGTCAAAAACATTCAGTACTTC. Protein sequence: CSARVGREMVKNIQYF.

V usage is TRBV9 and J usage is TRBJ1-4, with a tentative D call TRBD1 (5 bases). The length of the CDR3 is 12 residues. The germline V and J ends were trimmed by 6 bases and 10 bases, with 13 bases remaining between them. Germline CDR1 SGDLS, CDR2 YYNGEE. CDR3 loop: CASNLGVGKLFF. DNA of the CDR3: TGTGCCAGCAACTTAGGGGTTGGAAAACTGTTTTTT. Full variable domain (outside the CDR3, taken from reference TRBV9 and TRBJ1-4): DSGVTQTPKHLITATGQRVTLRCSPRSGDLSVYWYQQSLDQGLQFLIQYYNGEERAKGNILERFSAQQFPDLHSELNLSSLELGDSALYFCASNLGVGKLFFGSGTQLSVL.

Many counts were recorded for this clonotype. This chain uses TRBV20-1 with TRBJ2-1; 7 nucleotides agree with TRBD2. V lost 8 bases and J lost 5; bases outside the gene matches: 9. CDR3 size: 13 residues. CDR1 is DFQATT and CDR2 is SNEGSKA in the germline V gene (reference sequence). This CDR3 reads CSTSRLADNEQFF. DNA for the CDR3: TGCAGTACATCGAGACTAGCCGACAATGAGCAGTTCTTC.

V is TRBV20-1 and J is TRBJ2-7; 8 bases map to TRBD2. The CDR3 is made up of 12 amino acids. The J segment lost 2 bases and the V segment lost 6 bases, leaving 3 bases of the junction unmatched. The germline V gene encodes CDR1 DFQATT and CDR2 SNEGSKA (reference sequence). The chain's CDR3 is CSASSGPYEQYF. CDR3 DNA: TGCAGTGCGTCTAGCGGGCCCTACGAGCAGTACTTC.

The sample holds many counts of this clonotype. V usage is TRBV6-1 and J usage is TRBJ1-5; 7 bases line up with TRBD1. The CDR3 extends over 14 amino acids. The germline V gene has CDR1 MNHNS and CDR2 SASEGT. The V gene end was trimmed by 7 bases and the J gene end by 6 bases; junction bases not matched to a gene: 9. The CDR3 DNA reads as TGTGCCAGCAACCGACAGGGTTCCGGTCAGCCCCAGCATTTT. Its translation: CASNRQGSGQPQHF.

The chain combines TRBV4-1 with TRBJ2-2; TRBD1 agrees at 7 bases. Trimming cost V 4 bases and J 4 bases; bases outside gene matches: 6. CDR3 length equals 15 residues. The germline V gene encodes CDR1 MGHRA and CDR2 YSYEKL. The CDR3 region is CASSPDRVGTGELFF. The CDR3 bases are TGCGCCAGCAGCCCCGACAGGGTTGGCACCGGGGAGCTGTTTTTT.

The rearrangement joins TRBV20-1 to TRBJ1-3; no firm D call. CDR1 and CDR2 (germline): DFQATT, SNEGSKA (reference sequence). There are 15 residues in the CDR3. Trimming stripped 8 bases from V and 3 bases from J, with 20 bases between. The CDR3 region has the DNA TGCAGTACCCCGCCGGACGGAGGCCGTGGAAACACCATATATTTT. Amino acids: CSTPPDGGRGNTIYF.

The sample holds many counts of this clonotype. CDR3 DNA: TGTGCCAGCAGCGCAGGGCTAGCGGCCACCTACAATGAGCAGTTCTTC. Translated: CASSAGLAATYNEQFF. This sequence joins TRBV5-6 and TRBJ2-1; 7 bases agree with TRBD2. The J segment lost 2 bases and the V segment lost 4 bases, leaving 9 bases of the junction unmatched. CDR3 length: 16 amino acids. Germline CDR1 reads SGHDT; CDR2 reads YYEEEE.